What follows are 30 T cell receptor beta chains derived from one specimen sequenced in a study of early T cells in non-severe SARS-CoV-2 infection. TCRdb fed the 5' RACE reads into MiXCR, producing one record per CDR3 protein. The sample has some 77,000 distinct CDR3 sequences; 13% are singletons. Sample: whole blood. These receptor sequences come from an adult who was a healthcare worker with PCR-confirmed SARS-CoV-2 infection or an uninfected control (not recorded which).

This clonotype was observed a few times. In DNA, the CDR3 is TGTGCCAGCAGTTTATCGACGGCTAGCTATGTTGAGACCCAGTACTTC. It specifies CASSLSTASYVETQYF. The gene calls are TRBV27 and TRBJ2-5, with D tentatively TRBD2 (5 bases). CDR3 length equals 16 residues. Germline CDR1 reads MNHEY; CDR2 reads SMNVEV (reference sequence). Deletions cut 0 bases from V and 5 bases from J, with 16 bases between.

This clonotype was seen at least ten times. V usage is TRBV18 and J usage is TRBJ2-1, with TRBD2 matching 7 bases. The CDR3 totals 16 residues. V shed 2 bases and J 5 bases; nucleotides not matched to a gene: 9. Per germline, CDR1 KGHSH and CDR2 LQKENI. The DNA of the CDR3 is TGTGCCAGCTCACCAGCCCTAGCGGAATTAAACAATGAGCAGTTCTTC. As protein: CASSPALAELNNEQFF.

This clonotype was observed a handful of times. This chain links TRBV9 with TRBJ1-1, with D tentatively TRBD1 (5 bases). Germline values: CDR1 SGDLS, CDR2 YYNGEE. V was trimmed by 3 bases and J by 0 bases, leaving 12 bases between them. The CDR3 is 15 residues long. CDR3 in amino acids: CASSAGGAVNTEAFF. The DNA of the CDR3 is TGTGCCAGCAGCGCCGGGGGAGCCGTGAACACTGAAGCTTTCTTT.

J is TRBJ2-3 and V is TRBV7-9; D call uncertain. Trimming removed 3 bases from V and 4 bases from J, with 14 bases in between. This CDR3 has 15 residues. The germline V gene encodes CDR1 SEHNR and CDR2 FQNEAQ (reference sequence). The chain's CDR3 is CASSFKTPSADTQYF. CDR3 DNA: TGTGCCAGCAGCTTCAAAACTCCCTCAGCAGATACGCAGTATTTT.

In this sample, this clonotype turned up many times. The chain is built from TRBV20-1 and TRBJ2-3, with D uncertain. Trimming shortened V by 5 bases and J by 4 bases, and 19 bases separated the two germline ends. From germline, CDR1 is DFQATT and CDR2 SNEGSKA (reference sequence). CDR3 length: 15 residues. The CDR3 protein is CSAARTVSSADTQYF. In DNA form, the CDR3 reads TGCAGTGCTGCCCGCACTGTCAGTAGTGCAGATACGCAGTATTTT.

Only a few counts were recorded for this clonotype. The CDR3 DNA is TGCAGTGCTCTCCGGGAGTCCAACACAGATACGCAGTATTTT. Translated, it gives CSALRESNTDTQYF. The chain is built from TRBV20-1 and TRBJ2-3; D is possibly TRBD2 (6 bases). The CDR3 has 14 residues. CDR1 and CDR2 (germline): DFQATT, SNEGSKA (reference sequence). Trimming removed 5 bases from V and 2 bases from J, with 14 bases in between.

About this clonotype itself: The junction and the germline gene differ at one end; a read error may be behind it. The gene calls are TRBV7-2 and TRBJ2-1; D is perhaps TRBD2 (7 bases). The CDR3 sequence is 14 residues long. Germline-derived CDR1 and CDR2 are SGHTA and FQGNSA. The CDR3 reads CVSSPKGGENEQFF. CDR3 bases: TGTGTCAGCAGCCCGAAAGGGGGGGAGAATGAGCAGTTCTTC.

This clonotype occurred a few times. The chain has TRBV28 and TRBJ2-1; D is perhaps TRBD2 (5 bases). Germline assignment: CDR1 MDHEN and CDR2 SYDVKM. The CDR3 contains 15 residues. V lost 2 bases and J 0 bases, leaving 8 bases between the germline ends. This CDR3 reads CASSLGAVSYNEQFF. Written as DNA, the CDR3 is TGTGCCAGCAGTTTAGGAGCGGTCTCCTACAATGAGCAGTTCTTC.

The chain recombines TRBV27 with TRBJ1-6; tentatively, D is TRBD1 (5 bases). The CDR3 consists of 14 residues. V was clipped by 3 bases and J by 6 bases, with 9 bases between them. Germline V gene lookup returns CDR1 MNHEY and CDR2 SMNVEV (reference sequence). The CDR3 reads CASSLGLINSPLHF. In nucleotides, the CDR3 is TGTGCCAGCAGTTTGGGACTGATTAATTCACCCCTCCACTTT.

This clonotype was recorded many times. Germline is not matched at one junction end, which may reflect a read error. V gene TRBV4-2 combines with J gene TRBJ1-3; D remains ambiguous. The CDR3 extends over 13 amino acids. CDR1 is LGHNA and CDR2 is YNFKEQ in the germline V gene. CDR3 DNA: TGTGCCAGCAGCCAAGAGAAGGCCACCGGTCCGAATTTT. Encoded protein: CASSQEKATGPNF.

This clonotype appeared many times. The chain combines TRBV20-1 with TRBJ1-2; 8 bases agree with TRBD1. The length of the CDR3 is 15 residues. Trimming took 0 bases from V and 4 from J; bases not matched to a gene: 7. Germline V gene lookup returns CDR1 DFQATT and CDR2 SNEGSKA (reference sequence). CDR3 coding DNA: TGCAGTGCTAGAGATAGGGACAGGAACTTCTATGGCTACACCTTC. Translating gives CSARDRDRNFYGYTF.

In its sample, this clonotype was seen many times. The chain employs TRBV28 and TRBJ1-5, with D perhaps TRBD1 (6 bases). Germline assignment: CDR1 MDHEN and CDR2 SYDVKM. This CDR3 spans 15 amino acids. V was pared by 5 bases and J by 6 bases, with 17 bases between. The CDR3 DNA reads TGTGCCAGCAGTACCAGGACAGCCCGAGGTCAGCCCCAGCATTTT. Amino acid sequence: CASSTRTARGQPQHF. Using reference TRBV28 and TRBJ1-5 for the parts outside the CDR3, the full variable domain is DVKVTQSSRYLVKRTGEKVFLECVQDMDHENMFWYRQDPGLGLRLIYFSYDVKMKEKGDIPEGYSVSREKKERFSLILESASTNQTSMYLCASSTRTARGQPQHFGDGTRLSIL.

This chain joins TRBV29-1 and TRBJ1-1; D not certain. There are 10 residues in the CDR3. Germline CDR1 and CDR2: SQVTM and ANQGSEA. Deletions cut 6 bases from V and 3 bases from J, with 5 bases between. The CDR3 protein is CSVSDTEAFF. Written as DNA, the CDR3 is TGCAGCGTGAGCGACACTGAAGCTTTCTTT.

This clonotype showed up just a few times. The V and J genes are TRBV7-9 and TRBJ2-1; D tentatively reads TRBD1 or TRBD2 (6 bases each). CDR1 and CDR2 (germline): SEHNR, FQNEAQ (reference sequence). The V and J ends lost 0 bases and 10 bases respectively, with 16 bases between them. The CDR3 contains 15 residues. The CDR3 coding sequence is TGTGCCAGCAGCTTAGCGCAGGGGACTCCAGCGGAGCAGTTCTTC. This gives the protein CASSLAQGTPAEQFF.

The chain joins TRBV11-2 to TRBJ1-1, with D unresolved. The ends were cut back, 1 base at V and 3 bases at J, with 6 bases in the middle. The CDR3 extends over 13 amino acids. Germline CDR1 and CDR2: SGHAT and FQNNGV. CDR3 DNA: TGTGCCAGCAGCTTAGGATTAGACACTGAAGCTTTCTTT. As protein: CASSLGLDTEAFF.

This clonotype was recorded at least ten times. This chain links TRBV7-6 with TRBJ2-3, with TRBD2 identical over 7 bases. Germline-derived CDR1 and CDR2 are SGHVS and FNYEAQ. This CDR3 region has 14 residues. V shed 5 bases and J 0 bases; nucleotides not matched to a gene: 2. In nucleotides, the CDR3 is TGTGCCAGCAGCCGGGGGGAAAGCACAGATACGCAGTATTTT. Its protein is CASSRGESTDTQYF.

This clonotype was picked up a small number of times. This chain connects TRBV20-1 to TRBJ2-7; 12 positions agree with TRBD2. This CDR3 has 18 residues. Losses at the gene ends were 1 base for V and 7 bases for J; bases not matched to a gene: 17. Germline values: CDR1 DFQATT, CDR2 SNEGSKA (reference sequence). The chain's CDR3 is CSARVGELAGGKTVEQYF. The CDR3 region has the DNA TGCAGTGCTAGAGTGGGTGAACTAGCGGGAGGAAAAACGGTAGAGCAGTACTTC.

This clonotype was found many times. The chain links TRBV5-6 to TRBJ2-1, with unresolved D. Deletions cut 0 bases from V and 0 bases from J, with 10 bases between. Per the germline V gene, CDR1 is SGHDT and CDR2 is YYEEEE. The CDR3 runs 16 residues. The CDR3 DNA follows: TGTGCCAGCAGCTTGGGACTGAGTACCTCCTACAATGAGCAGTTCTTC. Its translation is CASSLGLSTSYNEQFF.

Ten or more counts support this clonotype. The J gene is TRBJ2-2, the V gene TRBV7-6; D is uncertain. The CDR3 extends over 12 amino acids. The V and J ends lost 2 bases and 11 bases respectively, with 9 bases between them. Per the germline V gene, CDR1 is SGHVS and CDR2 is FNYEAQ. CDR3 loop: CASSLTKGELFF. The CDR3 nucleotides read TGTGCCAGCAGCTTAACGAAGGGAGAGCTGTTTTTT.

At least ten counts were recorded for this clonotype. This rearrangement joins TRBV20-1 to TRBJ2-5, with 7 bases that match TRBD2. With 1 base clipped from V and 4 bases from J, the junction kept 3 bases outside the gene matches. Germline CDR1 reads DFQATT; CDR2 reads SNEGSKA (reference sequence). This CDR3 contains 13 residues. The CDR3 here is CSARGLAAETQYF. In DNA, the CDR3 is TGCAGTGCTAGAGGACTAGCAGCAGAGACCCAGTACTTC.

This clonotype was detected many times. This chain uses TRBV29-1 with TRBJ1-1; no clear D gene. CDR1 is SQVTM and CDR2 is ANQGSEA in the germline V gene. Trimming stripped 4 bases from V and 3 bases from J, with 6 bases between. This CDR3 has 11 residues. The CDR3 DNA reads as TGCAGCGTTGGCCTGGACACTGAAGCTTTCTTT. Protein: CSVGLDTEAFF.

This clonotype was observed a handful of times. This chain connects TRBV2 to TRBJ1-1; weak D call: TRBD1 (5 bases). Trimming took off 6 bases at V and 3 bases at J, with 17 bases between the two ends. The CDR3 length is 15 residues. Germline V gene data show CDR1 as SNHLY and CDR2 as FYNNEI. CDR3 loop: CASRRIQVGDTEAFF. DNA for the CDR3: TGTGCCAGCAGGCGAATACAGGTTGGGGACACTGAAGCTTTCTTT.

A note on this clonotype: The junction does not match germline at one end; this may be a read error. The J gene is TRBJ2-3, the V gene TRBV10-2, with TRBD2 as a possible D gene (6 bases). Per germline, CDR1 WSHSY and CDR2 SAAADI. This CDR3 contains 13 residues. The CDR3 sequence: CASSEGVGGSQCF. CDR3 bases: TGCGCCAGCAGTGAAGGAGTGGGGGGAAGTCAGTGTTTT.

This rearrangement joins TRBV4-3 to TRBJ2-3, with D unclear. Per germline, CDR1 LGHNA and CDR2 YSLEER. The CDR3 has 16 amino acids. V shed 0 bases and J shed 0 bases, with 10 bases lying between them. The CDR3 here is CASSQDPFPSTDTQYF. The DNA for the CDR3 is TGCGCCAGCAGCCAAGATCCATTCCCTAGCACAGATACGCAGTATTTT.

This CDR3 is CASSPNANTGELFF. The CDR3 DNA reads TGTGCCAGCTCACCAAACGCCAACACCGGGGAGCTGTTTTTT. The chain has TRBV18 and TRBJ2-2; D ambiguous. CDR1 KGHSH and CDR2 LQKENI come from the germline V gene. CDR3 length: 14 residues. V was pared by 2 bases and J by 2 bases, with 6 bases between. Full variable domain (remainder filled in from reference TRBV18 and TRBJ2-2): NAGVMQNPRHLVRRRGQEARLRCSPMKGHSHVYWYRQLPEEGLKFMVYLQKENIIDESGMPKERFSAEFPKEGPSILRIQQVVRGDSAAYFCASSPNANTGELFFGEGSRLTVL.

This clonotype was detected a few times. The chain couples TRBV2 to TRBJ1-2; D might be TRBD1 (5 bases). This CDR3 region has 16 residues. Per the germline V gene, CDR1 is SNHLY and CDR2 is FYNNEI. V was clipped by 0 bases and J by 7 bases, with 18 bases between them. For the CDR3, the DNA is TGTGCCAGCAGTGAAGCGCTTGGACAAGCAACCTCTGGCTACACCTTC. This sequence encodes CASSEALGQATSGYTF.

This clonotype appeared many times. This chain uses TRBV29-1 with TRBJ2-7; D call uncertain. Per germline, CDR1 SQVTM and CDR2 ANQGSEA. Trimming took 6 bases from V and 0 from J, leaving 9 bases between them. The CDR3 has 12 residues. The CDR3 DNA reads TGCAGCGTGGCTACAGACTCCTACGAGCAGTACTTC. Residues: CSVATDSYEQYF.

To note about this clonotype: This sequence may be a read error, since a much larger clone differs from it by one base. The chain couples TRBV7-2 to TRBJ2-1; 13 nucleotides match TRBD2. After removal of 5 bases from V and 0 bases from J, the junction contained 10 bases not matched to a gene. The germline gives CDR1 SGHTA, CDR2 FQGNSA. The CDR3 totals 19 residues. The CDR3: CASSDPLAGGLSSYNEQFF. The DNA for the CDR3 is TGTGCCAGCAGCGACCCACTAGCGGGAGGGCTGAGCTCCTACAATGAGCAGTTCTTC.

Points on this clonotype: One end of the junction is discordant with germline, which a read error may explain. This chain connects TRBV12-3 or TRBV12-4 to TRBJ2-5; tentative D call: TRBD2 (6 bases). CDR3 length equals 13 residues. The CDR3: CASRPAGRETQHF. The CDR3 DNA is TGTGCCAGCAGGCCAGCGGGTAGAGAGACCCAGCACTTC.

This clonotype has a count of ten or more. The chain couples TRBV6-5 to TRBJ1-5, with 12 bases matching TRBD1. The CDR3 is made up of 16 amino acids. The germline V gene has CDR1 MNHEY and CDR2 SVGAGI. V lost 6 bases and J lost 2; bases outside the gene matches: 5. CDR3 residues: CASRSGTGGGNQPQHF. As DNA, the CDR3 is TGTGCCAGCAGATCTGGGACAGGGGGCGGCAATCAGCCCCAGCATTTT.